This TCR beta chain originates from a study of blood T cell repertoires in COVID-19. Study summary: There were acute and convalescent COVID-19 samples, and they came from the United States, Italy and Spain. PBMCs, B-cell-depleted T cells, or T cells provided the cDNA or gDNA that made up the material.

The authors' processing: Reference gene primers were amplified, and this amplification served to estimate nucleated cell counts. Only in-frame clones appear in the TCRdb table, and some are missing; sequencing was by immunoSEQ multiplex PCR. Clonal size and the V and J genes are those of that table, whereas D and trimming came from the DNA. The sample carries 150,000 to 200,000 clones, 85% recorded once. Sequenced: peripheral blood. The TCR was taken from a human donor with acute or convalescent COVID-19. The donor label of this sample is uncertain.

CDR3 nucleotides: TGTGCCAGCAGTCAGAACAGGGGGTACAATCAGCCCCAGCATTTT. Its protein product is CASSQNRGYNQPQHF. The rearrangement links TRBV6-5 to TRBJ1-5, with 8 bases aligning to TRBD1. Losses at the gene ends were 5 bases for V and 3 bases for J; bases not matched to a gene: 6. From germline, CDR1 is MNHEY and CDR2 SVGAGI. The CDR3 extends over 15 amino acids.